This entry lists 10 T cell receptor beta chains sequenced from one sample in a study of blood T cell repertoires in COVID-19. The data were produced by immunoSEQ multiplex PCR, yet TCRdb's version contains in-frame clones alone and is incomplete. Of 250,000 to 300,000 clones in the sample, 88% were seen once. The material sequenced was PBMCs or T cells enriched from blood (not recorded which). The receptors shown here come from a woman aged 60-75 years in a cohort exposed to, infected with or recovered from COVID-19 (not recorded which).

The rearrangement uses TRBV6-5 and TRBJ2-7; 7 bases are a match to TRBD1. J gave up 1 base and V 8 bases, and 8 bases lay outside the gene matches. The germline gives CDR1 MNHEY, CDR2 SVGAGI. The CDR3 consists of 14 residues. The CDR3 is CASLTGSRSYEQYF. The CDR3 DNA reads as TGTGCCAGCCTGACAGGGAGTAGGTCCTACGAGCAGTACTTC.

Comments on this clone: One end of the junction is discordant with germline, which a read error may explain. The CDR3 here is CASSTGRDSF. The CDR3 DNA follows: TGTGCCAGCAGCACAGGCCGGGACTCCTTT. This chain links TRBV7-9 with TRBJ2-3; maybe TRBD2 (6 bases). Germline loops: CDR1 SEHNR, CDR2 FQNEAQ (reference sequence). This CDR3 is built from 10 residues. The variable domain in full, completed from reference TRBV7-9 and TRBJ2-3, reads DTGVSQNPRHKITKRGQNVTFRCDPISEHNRLYWYRQTLGQGPEFLTYFQNEAQLEKSRLLSDRFSAERPKGSFSTLEIQRTEQGDSAMYLCASSTGRDSFGPGTRLTVL.

The chain uses TRBV24-1 and TRBJ2-7; 9 nucleotides line up with TRBD1. Losses at the gene ends were 4 bases for V and 5 bases for J; bases not matched to a gene: 5. Per the germline V gene, CDR1 is KGHDR and CDR2 is SFDVKD. CDR3 length equals 14 residues. The CDR3, as DNA: TGTGCCACCAGTGACTCGGACAGGGGCCACGAGCAGTACTTC. As protein: CATSDSDRGHEQYF.

The chain carries TRBV7-9 and TRBJ1-6, with 7 bases matching TRBD1. CDR3 length: 13 residues. V was clipped by 3 bases and J by 9 bases; unmatched bases: 2. Germline CDR1 and CDR2: SEHNR and FQNEAQ (reference sequence). The CDR3 sequence is CASSFGQASPLHF. The CDR3 bases are TGTGCCAGCAGCTTTGGACAGGCTTCACCCCTCCACTTT.

This clone was observed a single time. The chain recombines TRBV4-1 with TRBJ1-4, with unresolved D. CDR3 length: 16 amino acids. The V end was cut by 0 bases, the J end by 9 bases, with 17 bases between. Germline loops: CDR1 MGHRA, CDR2 YSYEKL. CDR3: CASSQERGLRDKKLFF. In nucleotides, the CDR3 is TGCGCCAGCAGCCAAGAACGGGGTTTGAGGGATAAAAAACTGTTTTTT.

The chain employs TRBV2 and TRBJ2-3; TRBD2 is a possible D gene (5 bases). V lost 8 bases to trimming and J lost 2 bases, with 20 bases between them. Per germline, CDR1 SNHLY and CDR2 FYNNEI. The length of the CDR3 is 16 residues. The CDR3 sequence: CASDGESSDFTDTQYF. CDR3 coding DNA: TGTGCCAGCGACGGGGAGTCCTCAGATTTCACAGATACGCAGTATTTT.

The chain joins TRBV4-1 to TRBJ2-7; TRBD1 aligns across 7 bases. Germline V gene lookup returns CDR1 MGHRA and CDR2 YSYEKL. This CDR3 region has 15 residues. The J segment lost 0 bases and the V segment lost 1 base, leaving 3 bases of the junction unmatched. The CDR3 is CASSQVGQSSYEQYF. CDR3 in DNA: TGCGCCAGCAGCCAAGTGGGACAGAGCTCCTACGAGCAGTACTTC.

This clone appeared a few times. This sequence joins TRBV10-3 and TRBJ1-5, with D uncertain. The CDR3 runs to 16 residues. The V end was cut by 4 bases, the J end by 7 bases, with 20 bases between. Germline V gene data show CDR1 as ENHRY and CDR2 as SYGVKD. In nucleotides, the CDR3 is TGTGCCATCAGTGTGGACTTGGGAGGGTTTGGCCAGCCCCAGCATTTT. Encoded protein: CAISVDLGGFGQPQHF.

This rearrangement joins TRBV28 to TRBJ2-2, with 7 nucleotides matching TRBD1. Germline V gives CDR1 MDHEN, CDR2 SYDVKM. The V segment lost 2 bases and the J segment 6 bases; nucleotides outside the gene matches: 3. CDR3 length: 14 residues. This CDR3 reads CASSLVDRPGELFF. CDR3 in DNA: TGTGCCAGCAGTTTAGTGGACAGGCCCGGGGAGCTGTTTTTT. The complete variable domain, with remaining parts taken from reference TRBV28 and TRBJ2-2, reads DVKVTQSSRYLVKRTGEKVFLECVQDMDHENMFWYRQDPGLGLRLIYFSYDVKMKEKGDIPEGYSVSREKKERFSLILESASTNQTSMYLCASSLVDRPGELFFGEGSRLTVL.

The chain uses TRBV5-1 and TRBJ2-7; no reliable D call. From germline, CDR1 is SGHRS and CDR2 YFSETQ. V was trimmed by 0 bases and J by 7 bases, leaving 17 bases between them. The CDR3 consists of 15 residues. CDR3 sequence (DNA): TGCGCCAGCAGCTTGGCCGCGGCCGATGCCGTGGAGCAGTACTTC. Encoded protein: CASSLAAADAVEQYF. Supplemented by reference TRBV5-1 and TRBJ2-7, the full variable domain reads KAGVTQTPRYLIKTRGQQVTLSCSPISGHRSVSWYQQTPGQGLQFLFEYFSETQRNKGNFPGRFSGRQFSNSRSEMNVSTLELGDSALYLCASSLAAADAVEQYFGPGTRLTVT.